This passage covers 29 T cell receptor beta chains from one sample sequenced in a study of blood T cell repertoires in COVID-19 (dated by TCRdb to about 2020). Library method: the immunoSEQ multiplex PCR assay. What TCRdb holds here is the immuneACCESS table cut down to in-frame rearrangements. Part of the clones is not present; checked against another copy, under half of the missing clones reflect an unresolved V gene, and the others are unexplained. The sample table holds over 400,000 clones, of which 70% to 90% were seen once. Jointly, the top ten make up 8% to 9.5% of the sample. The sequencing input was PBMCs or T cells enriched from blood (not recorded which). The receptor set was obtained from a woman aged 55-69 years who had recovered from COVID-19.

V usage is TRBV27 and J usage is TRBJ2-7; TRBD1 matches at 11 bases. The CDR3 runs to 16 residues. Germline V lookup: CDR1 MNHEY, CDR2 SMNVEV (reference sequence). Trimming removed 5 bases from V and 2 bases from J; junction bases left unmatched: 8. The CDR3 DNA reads TGTGCCAGCAGTGGATTGACGGGACAGGGGGCCTACGAGCAGTACTTC. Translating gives CASSGLTGQGAYEQYF.

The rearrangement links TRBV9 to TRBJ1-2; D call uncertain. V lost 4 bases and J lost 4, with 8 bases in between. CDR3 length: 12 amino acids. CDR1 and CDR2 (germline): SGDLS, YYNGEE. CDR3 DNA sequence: TGTGCCAGCAGCCTAAGTTTCTATGGCTACACCTTC. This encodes CASSLSFYGYTF.

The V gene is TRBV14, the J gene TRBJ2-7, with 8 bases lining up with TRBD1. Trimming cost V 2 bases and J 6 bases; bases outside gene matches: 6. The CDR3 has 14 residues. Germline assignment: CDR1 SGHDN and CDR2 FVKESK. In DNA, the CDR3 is TGTGCCAGCAGCCAATATAGGACAGGGTCCGAGCAGTACGTC. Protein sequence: CASSQYRTGSEQYV.

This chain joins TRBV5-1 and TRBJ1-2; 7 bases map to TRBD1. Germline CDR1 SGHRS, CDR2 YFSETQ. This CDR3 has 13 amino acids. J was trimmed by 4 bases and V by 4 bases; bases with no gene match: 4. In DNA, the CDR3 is TGCGCCAGCAGCGTGGGACAGAGCTATGGCTACACCTTC. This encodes CASSVGQSYGYTF. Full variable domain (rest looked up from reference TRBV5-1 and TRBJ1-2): KAGVTQTPRYLIKTRGQQVTLSCSPISGHRSVSWYQQTPGQGLQFLFEYFSETQRNKGNFPGRFSGRQFSNSRSEMNVSTLELGDSALYLCASSVGQSYGYTFGSGTRLTVV.

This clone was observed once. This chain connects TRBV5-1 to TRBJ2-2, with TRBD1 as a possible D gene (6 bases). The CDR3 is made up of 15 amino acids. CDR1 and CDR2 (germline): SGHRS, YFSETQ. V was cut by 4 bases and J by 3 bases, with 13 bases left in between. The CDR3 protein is CASSPRGRDTGELFF. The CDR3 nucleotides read TGCGCCAGCAGCCCCAGGGGTCGCGACACCGGGGAGCTGTTTTTT.

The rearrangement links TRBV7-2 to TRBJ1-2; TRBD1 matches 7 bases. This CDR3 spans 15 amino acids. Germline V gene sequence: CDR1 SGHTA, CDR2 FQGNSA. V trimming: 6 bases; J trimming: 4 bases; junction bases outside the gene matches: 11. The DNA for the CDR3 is TGTGCCAGCAGTCGGGACCGGGACAGATTCTATGGCTACACCTTC. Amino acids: CASSRDRDRFYGYTF. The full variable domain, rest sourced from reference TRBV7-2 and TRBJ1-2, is GAGVSQSPSNKVTEKGKDVELRCDPISGHTALYWYRQSLGQGLEFLIYFQGNSAPDKSGLPSDRFSAERTGGSVSTLTIQRTQQEDSAVYLCASSRDRDRFYGYTFGSGTRLTVV.

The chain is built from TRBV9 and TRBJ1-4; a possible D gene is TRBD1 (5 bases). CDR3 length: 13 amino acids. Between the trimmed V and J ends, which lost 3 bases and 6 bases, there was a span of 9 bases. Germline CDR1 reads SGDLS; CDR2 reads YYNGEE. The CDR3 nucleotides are TGTGCCAGCAGCGCGCAGGGTTATGAAAAACTGTTTTTT. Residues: CASSAQGYEKLFF.

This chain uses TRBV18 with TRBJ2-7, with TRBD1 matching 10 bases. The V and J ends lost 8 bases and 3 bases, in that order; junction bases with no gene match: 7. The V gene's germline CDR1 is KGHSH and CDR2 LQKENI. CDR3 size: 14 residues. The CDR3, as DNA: TGTGCCAGCCCGCGTAGGGACAGGGGCTACGAGCAGTACGTC. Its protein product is CASPRRDRGYEQYV.

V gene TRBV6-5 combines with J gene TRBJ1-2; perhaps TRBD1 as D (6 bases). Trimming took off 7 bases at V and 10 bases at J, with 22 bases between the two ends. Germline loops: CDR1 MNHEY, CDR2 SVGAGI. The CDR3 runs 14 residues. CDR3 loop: CASKPGQSHYTYTF. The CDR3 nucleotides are TGTGCCAGCAAACCCGGACAGTCTCATTATACCTACACCTTC.

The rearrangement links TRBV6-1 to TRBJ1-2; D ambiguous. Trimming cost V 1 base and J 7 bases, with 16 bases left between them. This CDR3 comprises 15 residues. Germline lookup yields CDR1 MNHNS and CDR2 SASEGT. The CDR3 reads CASSEVVGLVIGYTF. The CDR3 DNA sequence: TGTGCCAGCAGTGAAGTTGTCGGTTTGGTAATTGGCTACACCTTC.

This chain's CDR3 is CSADPGGGTGELFF. Here the CDR3 DNA reads TGCAGCGCTGACCCAGGGGGCGGTACCGGGGAGCTGTTTTTT. The rearrangement joins TRBV29-1 to TRBJ2-2, with 8 bases matching TRBD1. The J segment lost 5 bases and the V segment lost 7 bases, leaving 9 bases of the junction unmatched. The CDR3 runs to 14 residues. Looked up from germline, CDR1 is SQVTM and CDR2 is ANQGSEA.

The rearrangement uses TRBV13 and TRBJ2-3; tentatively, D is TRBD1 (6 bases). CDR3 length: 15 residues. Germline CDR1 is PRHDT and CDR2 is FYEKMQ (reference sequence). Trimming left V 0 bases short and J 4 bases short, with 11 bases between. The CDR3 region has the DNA TGTGCCAGCAGCTTAGGCCAGGGGAAGGCAGATACGCAGTATTTT. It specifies CASSLGQGKADTQYF.

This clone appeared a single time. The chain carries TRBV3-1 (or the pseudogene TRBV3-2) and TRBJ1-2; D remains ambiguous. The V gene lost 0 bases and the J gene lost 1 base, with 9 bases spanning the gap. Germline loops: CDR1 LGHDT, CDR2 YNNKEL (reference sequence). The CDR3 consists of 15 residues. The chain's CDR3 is CASSQEGTFNYGYTF. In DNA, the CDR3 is TGTGCCAGCAGCCAAGAGGGCACCTTTAACTATGGCTACACCTTC.

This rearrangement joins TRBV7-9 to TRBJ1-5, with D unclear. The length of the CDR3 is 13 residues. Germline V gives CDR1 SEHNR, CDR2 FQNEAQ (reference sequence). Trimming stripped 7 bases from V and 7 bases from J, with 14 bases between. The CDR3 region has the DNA TGTGCCAGCACGATCGGGGAGCACCAGCCCCAGCATTTT. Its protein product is CASTIGEHQPQHF.

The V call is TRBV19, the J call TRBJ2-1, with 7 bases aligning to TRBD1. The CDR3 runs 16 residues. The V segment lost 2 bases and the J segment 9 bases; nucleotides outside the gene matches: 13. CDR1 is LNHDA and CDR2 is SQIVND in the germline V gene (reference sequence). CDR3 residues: CASSIREGGLFGEQFF. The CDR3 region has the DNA TGTGCCAGTAGTATAAGAGAAGGGGGCTTATTCGGTGAGCAGTTCTTC.

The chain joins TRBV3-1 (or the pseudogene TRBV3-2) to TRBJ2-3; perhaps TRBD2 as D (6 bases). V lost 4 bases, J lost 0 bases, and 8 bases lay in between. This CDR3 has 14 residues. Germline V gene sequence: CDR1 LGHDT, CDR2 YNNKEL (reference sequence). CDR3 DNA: TGTGCCAGCAGCCTCGGGACTAGCACAGATACGCAGTATTTT. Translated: CASSLGTSTDTQYF.

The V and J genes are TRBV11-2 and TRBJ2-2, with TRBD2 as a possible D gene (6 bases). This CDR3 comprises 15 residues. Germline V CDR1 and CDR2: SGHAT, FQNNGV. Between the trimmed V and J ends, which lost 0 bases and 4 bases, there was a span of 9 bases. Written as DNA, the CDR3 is TGTGCCAGCAGCTTAGAGGAGACTAGCACCGGGGAGCTGTTTTTT. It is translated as CASSLEETSTGELFF. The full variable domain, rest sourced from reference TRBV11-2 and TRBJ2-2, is EAGVAQSPRYKIIEKRQSVAFWCNPISGHATLYWYQQILGQGPKLLIQFQNNGVVDDSQLPKDRFSAERLKGVDSTLKIQPAKLEDSAVYLCASSLEETSTGELFFGEGSRLTVL.

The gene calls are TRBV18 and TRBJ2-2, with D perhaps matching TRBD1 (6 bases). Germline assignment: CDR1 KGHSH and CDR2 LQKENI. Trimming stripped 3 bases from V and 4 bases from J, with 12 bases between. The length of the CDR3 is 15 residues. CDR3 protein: CASSPGQSGTGELFF. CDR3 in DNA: TGTGCCAGCTCACCCGGACAGAGTGGCACCGGGGAGCTGTTTTTT.

The CDR3 spells CASSQGGIMNTEAFF. The CDR3 bases are TGCGCCAGCAGCCAAGGAGGTATCATGAACACTGAAGCTTTCTTT. This rearrangement joins TRBV4-1 to TRBJ1-1; D call uncertain. The CDR3 has 15 residues. V was clipped by 1 base and J by 0 bases, with 9 bases between them. The germline CDR1 and CDR2 sequences are MGHRA and YSYEKL.

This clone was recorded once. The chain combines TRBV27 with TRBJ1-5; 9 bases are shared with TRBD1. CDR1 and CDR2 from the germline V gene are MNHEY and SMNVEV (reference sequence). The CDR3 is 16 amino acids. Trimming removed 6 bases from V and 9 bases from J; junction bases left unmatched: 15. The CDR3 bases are TGTGCCAGCAGCCCATTGGACAGGGGCGAGGGCTCGCCCCAGCATTTT. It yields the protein CASSPLDRGEGSPQHF.

CDR3 protein: CAAGLVQHF. The CDR3 coding sequence is TGTGCCGCAGGGTTGGTCCAGCATTTT. V and J are TRBV19 and TRBJ1-5; D is possibly TRBD1 (5 bases). Between the trimmed V and J ends, which lost 11 bases and 12 bases, there was a span of 11 bases. Germline lookup yields CDR1 LNHDA and CDR2 SQIVND (reference sequence). CDR3 length equals 9 residues.

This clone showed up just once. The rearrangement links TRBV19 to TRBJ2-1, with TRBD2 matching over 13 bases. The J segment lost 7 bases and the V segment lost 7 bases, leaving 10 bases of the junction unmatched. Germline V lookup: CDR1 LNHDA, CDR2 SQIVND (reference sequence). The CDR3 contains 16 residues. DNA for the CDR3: TGTGCCAGTATGAGGACTAGCGGGGGTATATCAAATGAGCAGTTCTTC. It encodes CASMRTSGGISNEQFF.

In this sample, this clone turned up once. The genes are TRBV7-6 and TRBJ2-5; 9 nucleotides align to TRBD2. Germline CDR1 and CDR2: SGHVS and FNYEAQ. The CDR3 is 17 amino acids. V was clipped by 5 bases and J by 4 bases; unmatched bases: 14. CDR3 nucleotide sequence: TGTGCCAGCAGCCCCCGGGTGGGTAGCGGGGGCGGAGAGACCCAGTACTTC. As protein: CASSPRVGSGGGETQYF. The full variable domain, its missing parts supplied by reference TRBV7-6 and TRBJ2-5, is GAGVSQSPRYKVTKRGQDVALRCDPISGHVSLYWYRQALGQGPEFLTYFNYEAQQDKSGLPNDRFSAERPEGSISTLTIQRTEQRDSAMYRCASSPRVGSGGGETQYFGPGTRLLVL.

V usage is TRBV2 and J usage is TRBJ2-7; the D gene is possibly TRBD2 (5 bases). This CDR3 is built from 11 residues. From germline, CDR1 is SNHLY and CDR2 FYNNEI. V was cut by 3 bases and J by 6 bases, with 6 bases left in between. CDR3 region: CASSDAGEQYF. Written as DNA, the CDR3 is TGTGCCAGCAGTGACGCGGGCGAGCAGTACTTC. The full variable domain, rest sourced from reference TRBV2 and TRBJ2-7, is EPEVTQTPSHQVTQMGQEVILRCVPISNHLYFYWYRQILGQKVEFLVSFYNNEISEKSEIFDDQFSVERPDGSNFTLKIRSTKLEDSAMYFCASSDAGEQYFGPGTRLTVT.

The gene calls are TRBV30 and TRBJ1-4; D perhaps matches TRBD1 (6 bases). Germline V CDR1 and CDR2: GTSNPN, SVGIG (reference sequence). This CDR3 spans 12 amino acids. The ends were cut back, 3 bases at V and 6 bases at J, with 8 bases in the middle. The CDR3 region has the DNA TGTGCCTGGAGCAGGGGAGATGAAAAACTGTTTTTT. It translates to CAWSRGDEKLFF.

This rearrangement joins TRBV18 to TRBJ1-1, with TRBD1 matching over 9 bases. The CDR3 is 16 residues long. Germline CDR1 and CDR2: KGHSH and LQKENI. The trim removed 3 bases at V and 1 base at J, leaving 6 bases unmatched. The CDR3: CASSPGQGRENTEAFF. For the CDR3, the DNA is TGTGCCAGCTCACCCGGACAGGGGAGGGAGAACACTGAAGCTTTCTTT.

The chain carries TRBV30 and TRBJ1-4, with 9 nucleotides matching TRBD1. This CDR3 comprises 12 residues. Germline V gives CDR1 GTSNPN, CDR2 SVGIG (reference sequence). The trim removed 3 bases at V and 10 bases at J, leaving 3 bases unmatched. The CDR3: CAWSGQGRKLFF. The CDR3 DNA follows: TGTGCCTGGAGCGGACAGGGGAGAAAACTGTTTTTT.

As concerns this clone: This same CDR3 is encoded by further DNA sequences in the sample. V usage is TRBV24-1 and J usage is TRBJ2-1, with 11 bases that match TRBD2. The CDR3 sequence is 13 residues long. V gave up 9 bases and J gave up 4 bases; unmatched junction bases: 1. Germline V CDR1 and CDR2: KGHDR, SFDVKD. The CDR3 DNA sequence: TGTGCCACCGGGACTAGCGGTTACAATGAGCAGTTCTTC. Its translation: CATGTSGYNEQFF.

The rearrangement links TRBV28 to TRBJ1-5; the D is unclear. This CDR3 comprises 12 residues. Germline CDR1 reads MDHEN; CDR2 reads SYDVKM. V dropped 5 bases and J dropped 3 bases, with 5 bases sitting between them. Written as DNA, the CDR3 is TGTGCCAGCAGTCCTCTCAATCAGCCCCAGCATTTT. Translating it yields CASSPLNQPQHF.